Detailed here is one TCR beta chain. This clone occurred once. The target of this receptor is not known. Base qualities were left out, and no much larger clone turns up one base away. Blood samples were collected up to 4 times in the first month after transplant and then at least monthly when available. The data originate from a study of graft-versus-host responses after intestinal transplantation (dated by TCRdb to the early 2020s). Background on the whole study: Recipients received multivisceral, liver-intestinal, or isolated intestinal transplants. Anti-thymocyte globulin induction was given to all recipients, followed by maintenance tacrolimus and steroids for about 3 years. After intestinal transplantation, graft-versus-host and host-versus-graft alloreactive T cell clones in the graft, circulation and bone marrow were tracked using bulk TCR-beta CDR3 sequencing. Alloreactive clones were identified by sequencing pre-transplant mixed lymphocyte reaction products and comparing them with unstimulated pre-transplant donor and recipient T cells. The cohort enrolled about two dozen intestinal transplant recipients including one retransplant, and a few patients lacking pretransplant specimens were excluded. A peak of at least 4% donor T cells among recipient peripheral blood mononuclear cells was the definition used for donor T cell macrochimerism. Instead of going to the commercial service, samples from a few later patients were sequenced in-house on an Illumina MiSeq and processed with MiXCR. Results the study describes overall, beyond this receptor: Patients with donor T cell macrochimerism had high GvH to HvG T cell clonal ratios in their allografts. Peak levels of circulating GvH clones were associated with declines in HvG clones early after transplant. Conclusions were limited by the relatively low number and heterogeneity of intestinal transplant patients. GvH clones were detected in recipient bone marrow, and some appeared earlier in ileal mucosa or blood, consistent with an intestinal mucosal origin.

Library prep was done by the immunoSEQ multiplex PCR assay. For most patients, high-throughput TCR-beta CDR3 sequencing of genomic DNA was performed by Adaptive Biotechnologies. Concerning the study's data processing: Adaptive's ImmunoSEQ software supplied the TCR sequencing data for approximately 18 patients, while MiXCR and VDJtools were used to process three other patients. Because the origin of CDR3 nucleotide sequences shared between donor and recipient could not be assigned, those sequences were removed. To be classed as alloreactive, a clone needed at least 2-fold expansion over unstimulated cells and a minimum CFSE-low frequency of 0.002% (template counts) or 0.001% (read counts). A clone was considered mappable if detected in the sequenced pre-transplant spleen, lymph node, or MLR CFSE-low populations of the donor or recipient. The cumulative frequency of alloreactive clones was calculated as a percentage of all sequences, weighted by copy number. TCRdb took this table from immuneACCESS and kept in-frame rearrangements with V and J called. Such tables lack part of the clones; where checked against another copy, unresolved V genes explain under half of the gap, and the rest is unexplained. V, J and clone size reflect that table, while D and trimming were determined from the DNA. This sample has about 16,000 clones in its table, and 75% to 90% of those were observed once. The ten biggest clones cover roughly 6% of the sample.

V is cut by 1 base and J by 5 bases, and the space between the germline ends is 15 bases. The CDR3 goes from the cysteine to the phenylalanine over 15 residues. The retained sequence is limited to the CDR3, 45 bases, with the frame set at the first base. The germline V gene encodes CDR1 SGHNT and CDR2 YENEEA. The starting material was PBMCs, obtained around 110 days after intestinal transplant. This receptor was identified in a human patient who received an intestinal transplant, so some T cells may come from the graft donor. The chain couples TRBV11-3 to TRBJ2-7, with TRBD1 tentatively as D gene (7 bases match). DNA sequence: TGTGCCAGCAGCTTAGGGTGGAGGGGGCTCGACGAGCAGTACTTC. Translation gives CASSLGWRGLDEQYF.